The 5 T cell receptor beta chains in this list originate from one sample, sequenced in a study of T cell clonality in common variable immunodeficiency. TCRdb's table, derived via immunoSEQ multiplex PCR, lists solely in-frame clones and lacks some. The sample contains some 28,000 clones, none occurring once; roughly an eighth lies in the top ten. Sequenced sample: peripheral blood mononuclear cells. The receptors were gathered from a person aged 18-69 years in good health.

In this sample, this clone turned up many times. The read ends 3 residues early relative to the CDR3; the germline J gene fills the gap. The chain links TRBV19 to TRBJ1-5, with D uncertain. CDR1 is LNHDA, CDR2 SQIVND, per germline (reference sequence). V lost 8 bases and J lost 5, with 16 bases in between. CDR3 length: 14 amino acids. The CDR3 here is CASRQAIVDQPQHF. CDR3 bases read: TGTGCCAGTCGTCAGGCTATCGTGGATCAGCCC.

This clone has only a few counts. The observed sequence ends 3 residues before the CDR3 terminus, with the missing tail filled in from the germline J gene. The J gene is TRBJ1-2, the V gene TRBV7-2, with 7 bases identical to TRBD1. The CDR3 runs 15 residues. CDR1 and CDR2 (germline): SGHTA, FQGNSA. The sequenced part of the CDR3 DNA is TGTGCCAGCAGCTTGCCCGGAGGGCAGGGGGTCGGC. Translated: CASSLPGGQGVG. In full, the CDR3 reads CASSLPGGQGVGYTF.

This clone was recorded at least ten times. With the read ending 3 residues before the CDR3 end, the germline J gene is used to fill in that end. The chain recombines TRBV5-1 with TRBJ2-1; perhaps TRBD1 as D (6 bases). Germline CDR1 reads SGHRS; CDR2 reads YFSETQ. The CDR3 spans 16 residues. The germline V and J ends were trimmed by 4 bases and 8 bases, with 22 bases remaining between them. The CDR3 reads CASSVPQGVKLDEQFF. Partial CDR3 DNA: TGCGCCAGCAGCGTACCACAGGGAGTTAAACTGGATGAG.

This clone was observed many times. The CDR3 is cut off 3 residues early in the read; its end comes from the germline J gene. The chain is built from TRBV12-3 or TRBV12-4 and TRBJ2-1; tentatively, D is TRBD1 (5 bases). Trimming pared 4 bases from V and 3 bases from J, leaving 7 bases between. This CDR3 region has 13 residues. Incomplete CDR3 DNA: TGTGCCAGCAGTTATGACAGCTACAATGAG. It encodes CASSYDSYNE. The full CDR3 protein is CASSYDSYNEQFF.

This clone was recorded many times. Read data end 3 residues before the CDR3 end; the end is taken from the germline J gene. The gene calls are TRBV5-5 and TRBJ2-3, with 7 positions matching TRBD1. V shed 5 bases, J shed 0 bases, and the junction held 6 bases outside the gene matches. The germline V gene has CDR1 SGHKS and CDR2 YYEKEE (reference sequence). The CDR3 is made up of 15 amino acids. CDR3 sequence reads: CASSYTGASTDTQYF. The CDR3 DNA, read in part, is TGTGCCAGCAGTTACACAGGGGCTAGCACAGATACG.